This TCR beta chain appears in the sequencing data of a study of shared clonotypes between healthy human individuals. TCRdb's table, derived via immunoSEQ multiplex PCR, lists solely in-frame clones and lacks some. The table shows 2 million to 2.5 million clones, with 90% to 97% occurring only once. The CDR3 contains 13 residues. Trimming left V 6 bases short and J 4 bases short, with 13 bases between. Germline CDR1 is SQVTM and CDR2 is ANQGSEA. None of the donors, who were healthy HIV-negative adults, had recently had acute infections or vaccinations. Within Nashville, Tennessee resided all donors, each a Caucasian adult. Study-wide points: Researchers found naive subsets generally carried larger estimated richness than memory subsets.

Worth noting for this clone: Its antigen is as yet unknown. This sample also contains other DNA sequences that code for the same CDR3.

The receptor was isolated from a man in his late teens or twenties in good health. This chain links TRBV29-1 with TRBJ1-5, with D hard to call. The specimen sequenced was naive CD4+ T cells sorted from blood. The subset denotes: CD45RA+ positively selected. This chain's CDR3 is CSVGEGGNQPQHF. DNA of the CDR3: TGCAGCGTCGGAGAGGGAGGGAATCAGCCCCAGCATTTT.